The sequence of this T cell receptor (beta chain) was determined in a study of blood T cell repertoires in COVID-19. Across the whole study: Both acute and convalescent COVID-19 samples were obtained from the United States, Italy and Spain. T cells, B-cell-depleted T cells, or PBMCs supplied cDNA or gDNA.

Original handling: Reference gene primers were amplified, and this amplification served to estimate nucleated cell counts. The protocol was immunoSEQ multiplex PCR, while the TCRdb copy is restricted to in-frame clones and leaves out a portion. V and J calls and clone size are given by that table; D and trimming were obtained from the DNA. The sample yields some 350,000 clones, more than 75% seen once. Trimming cost V 4 bases and J 5 bases; bases outside gene matches: 18. CDR1 and CDR2 from the germline V gene are MNHEY and SVGEGT. This CDR3 comprises 18 residues. The chain couples TRBV6-2 or TRBV6-3 to TRBJ1-2; 8 bases align to TRBD1. The clonotype was recovered from a woman aged 18-29 years who had recovered from COVID-19. Source material: peripheral blood. The CDR3 region is CASSSDPHRTGGVYGYTF. The CDR3 DNA is TGTGCCAGCAGTTCGGACCCCCATAGAACAGGGGGAGTTTATGGCTACACCTTC.